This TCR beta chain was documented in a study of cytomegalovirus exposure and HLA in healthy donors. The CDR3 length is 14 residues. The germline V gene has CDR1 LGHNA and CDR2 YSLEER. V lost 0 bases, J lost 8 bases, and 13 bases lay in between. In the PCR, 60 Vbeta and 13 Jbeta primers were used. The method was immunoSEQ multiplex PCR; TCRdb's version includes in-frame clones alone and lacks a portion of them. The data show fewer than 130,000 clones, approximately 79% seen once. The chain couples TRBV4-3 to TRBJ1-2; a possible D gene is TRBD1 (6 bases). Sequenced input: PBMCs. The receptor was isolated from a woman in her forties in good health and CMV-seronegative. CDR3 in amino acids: CASSQDLGAGGYTF. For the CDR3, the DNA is TGCGCCAGCAGCCAAGATCTGGGGGCCGGGGGCTACACCTTC.